These 4 T cell receptor beta chains were sequenced from one sample in a study of cytomegalovirus exposure and HLA in healthy donors. PCR involved 60 Vbeta and 13 Jbeta primers. The protocol was immunoSEQ multiplex PCR, while the TCRdb copy is restricted to in-frame clones and leaves out a portion. The sample shows about 130,000 clones, approximately 83% of them seen only once. Sequenced material: PBMCs. The receptors come from a middle-aged woman in good health and CMV-seropositive.

V gene TRBV6-1 combines with J gene TRBJ2-7; D possibly corresponds to TRBD2 (5 bases). V lost 6 bases and J 0 bases, leaving 15 bases between the germline ends. The germline V gene has CDR1 MNHNS and CDR2 SASEGT. This CDR3 spans 15 amino acids. The CDR3 loop is CASSGNFPSSYEQYF. CDR3 in DNA: TGTGCCAGCAGCGGGAACTTCCCGTCCTCCTACGAGCAGTACTTC.

J is TRBJ2-2 and V is TRBV4-1; TRBD2 might be the D (6 bases). The CDR3 consists of 15 residues. Looked up from germline, CDR1 is MGHRA and CDR2 is YSYEKL. Trimming shortened V by 0 bases and J by 5 bases, and 10 bases separated the two germline ends. CDR3 sequence: CASSQDRAGTGELFF. The CDR3 DNA sequence: TGCGCCAGCAGCCAAGACAGGGCGGGGACCGGGGAGCTGTTTTTT.

The genes are TRBV6-5 and TRBJ2-1; TRBD1 is a possible D gene (6 bases). CDR3 length equals 16 residues. V gave up 4 bases and J gave up 5 bases, with 18 bases separating them. Looked up from germline, CDR1 is MNHEY and CDR2 is SVGAGI. The CDR3 reads CASSSHRTVSNNEQFF. CDR3 DNA sequence: TGTGCCAGCAGTTCGCATAGGACAGTATCTAACAATGAGCAGTTCTTC.

The rearrangement joins TRBV19 to TRBJ2-1; TRBD1 agrees at 7 bases. The CDR3 contains 16 residues. The V segment lost 3 bases and the J segment 0 bases; nucleotides outside the gene matches: 5. Germline V lookup: CDR1 LNHDA, CDR2 SQIVND (reference sequence). CDR3 sequence (DNA): TGTGCCAGTAGTATTGTCCCAGGGGGCTCCTACAATGAGCAGTTCTTC. Protein product: CASSIVPGGSYNEQFF. Based on the CDR3 plus reference TRBV19 and TRBJ2-1, the full variable domain is DGGITQSPKYLFRKEGQNVTLSCEQNLNHDAMYWYRQDPGQGLRLIYYSQIVNDFQKGDIAEGYSVSREKKESFPLTVTSAQKNPTAFYLCASSIVPGGSYNEQFFGPGTRLTVL.